The 18 T cell receptor beta chains listed next were all sequenced from one sample in a study of blood T cell repertoires in COVID-19. Assay used: immunoSEQ multiplex PCR; TCRdb lists only in-frame clones, some missing. Among over 130,000 clones listed, 88% were seen once. Sequencing was performed on peripheral blood. These receptors were obtained from a human donor with COVID-19, enrolled during active disease. The donor label of this sample is uncertain.

Details on this clone: The same CDR3 arises from other DNA sequences in this sample as well. The chain uses TRBV6-5 and TRBJ1-1; the D gene is possibly TRBD1 (6 bases). CDR3 size: 14 residues. Germline CDR1 and CDR2: MNHEY and SVGAGI. V was clipped by 2 bases and J by 4 bases, with 11 bases between them. CDR3 amino acids: CASSYGGGGTEAFF. CDR3 DNA sequence: TGTGCCAGCAGTTACGGGGGAGGGGGCACTGAAGCTTTCTTT.

The chain carries TRBV14 and TRBJ2-1; TRBD2 is a possible D gene (5 bases). The V end was cut by 1 base, the J end by 4 bases, with 17 bases between. CDR3 length equals 17 residues. The germline CDR1 and CDR2 sequences are SGHDN and FVKESK. The CDR3 is CASSQGIQPGFYNEQFF. As DNA, the CDR3 is TGTGCCAGCAGCCAAGGAATCCAGCCGGGGTTTTACAATGAGCAGTTCTTC.

V is TRBV28 and J is TRBJ2-4; tentative D call: TRBD1 (6 bases). Trimming took 6 bases from V and 14 from J, leaving 26 bases between them. Looked up from germline, CDR1 is MDHEN and CDR2 is SYDVKM. This CDR3 is 15 amino acids long. The CDR3 DNA is TGTGCCAGCAGGCGGACCTCGACAGGATATGTACTTGAGTACTTC. This sequence encodes CASRRTSTGYVLEYF.

The J gene is TRBJ2-5, the V gene TRBV10-3, with a tentative D call TRBD1 (6 bases). Looked up from germline, CDR1 is ENHRY and CDR2 is SYGVKD. The CDR3 runs 15 residues. Trimming took off 3 bases at V and 1 base at J, with 12 bases between the two ends. CDR3 nucleotide sequence: TGTGCCATCAGTGACAGGGGCGGAGGCCAAGAGACCCAGTACTTC. Translating it yields CAISDRGGGQETQYF.

In this sample, this clone turned up many times. The chain has TRBV19 and TRBJ2-1; 13 nucleotides agree with TRBD2. The CDR3 has 16 residues. J was trimmed by 5 bases and V by 5 bases; bases with no gene match: 6. Germline V gene lookup returns CDR1 LNHDA and CDR2 SQIVND (reference sequence). The CDR3 protein is CASSATGLAGHNEQFF. CDR3 DNA: TGTGCCAGTAGTGCGACGGGACTAGCGGGGCACAATGAGCAGTTCTTC. Full variable domain (missing parts from reference TRBV19 and TRBJ2-1): DGGITQSPKYLFRKEGQNVTLSCEQNLNHDAMYWYRQDPGQGLRLIYYSQIVNDFQKGDIAEGYSVSREKKESFPLTVTSAQKNPTAFYLCASSATGLAGHNEQFFGPGTRLTVL.

The chain carries TRBV6-5 and TRBJ1-4; the D gene is possibly TRBD1 (5 bases). The CDR3 covers 16 residues. V lost 2 bases and J 3 bases, leaving 13 bases between the germline ends. Germline lookup yields CDR1 MNHEY and CDR2 SVGAGI. CDR3 bases: TGTGCCAGCAGTTACACCCCTCCAGGGTCTAATGAAAAACTGTTTTTT. It translates to CASSYTPPGSNEKLFF.

The rearrangement joins TRBV25-1 to TRBJ2-7, with TRBD1 matching over 9 bases. The J segment lost 5 bases and the V segment lost 4 bases, leaving 12 bases of the junction unmatched. This CDR3 has 16 amino acids. Germline CDR1 and CDR2: MGHDK and SYGVNS. The CDR3 sequence is CASSGLGTGNLDEQYF. In DNA, the CDR3 is TGTGCCAGCAGTGGTTTAGGGACAGGGAATTTAGACGAGCAGTACTTC.

CDR3 nucleotides: TGTGCCAGCAGTTTCCGACTAGCGGTGAACACCGGGGAGCTGTTTTTT. Translation: CASSFRLAVNTGELFF. The chain carries TRBV6-5 and TRBJ2-2; TRBD2 matches 9 bases. The germline gives CDR1 MNHEY, CDR2 SVGAGI. With 4 bases clipped from V and 1 base from J, the junction kept 4 bases outside the gene matches. The CDR3 is 16 amino acids.

The chain carries TRBV3-1 (or the pseudogene TRBV3-2) and TRBJ1-1; D gene uncertain. Trimming took 4 bases from V and 4 from J, leaving 13 bases between them. The CDR3 covers 14 residues. Germline-derived CDR1 and CDR2 are LGHDT and YNNKEL (reference sequence). The CDR3 bases are TGTGCCAGCAGCCTCTCGACTGCGGGCACTGAAGCTTTCTTT. Its protein is CASSLSTAGTEAFF.

CDR3 nucleotide sequence: TGTGCCACCAGCAGGGCCTCCCTGGGACAGGGAAACACCGGGGAGCTGTTTTTT. Encoded protein: CATSRASLGQGNTGELFF. The chain uses TRBV15 and TRBJ2-2; TRBD1 matches 9 bases. J lost 2 bases, V lost 3 bases, and 10 bases had no gene match. The CDR3 loop spans 18 amino acids. The V gene's germline CDR1 is LNHNV and CDR2 YYDKDF (reference sequence).

The chain couples TRBV6-1 to TRBJ1-6, with D unresolved. Germline V gene data show CDR1 as MNHNS and CDR2 as SASEGT. The V and J ends lost 1 base and 5 bases respectively, with 12 bases between them. The CDR3 is 16 amino acids. Here the CDR3 DNA reads TGTGCCAGCAGTGAAGTAGGCAGCGAAAATAATTCACCCCTCCACTTT. This sequence encodes CASSEVGSENNSPLHF.

This chain joins TRBV9 and TRBJ1-5, with a possible D match to TRBD1 (5 bases). V shed 3 bases and J shed 1 base, with 11 bases lying between them. The CDR3 contains 15 residues. Germline V gene data show CDR1 as SGDLS and CDR2 as YYNGEE. The CDR3 DNA follows: TGTGCCAGCAGCGCGGGGGTTCAGAGCAATCAGCCCCAGCATTTT. It encodes CASSAGVQSNQPQHF.

This chain joins TRBV6-5 and TRBJ1-4; 11 positions agree with TRBD1. The CDR3 totals 15 residues. The germline V gene has CDR1 MNHEY and CDR2 SVGAGI. The V segment lost 7 bases and the J segment 7 bases; nucleotides outside the gene matches: 8. CDR3 bases: TGTGCCAGCACCCCCGGGACAGGGGGAATTGAAAAACTGTTTTTT. Its translation: CASTPGTGGIEKLFF.

The rearrangement joins TRBV2 to TRBJ1-4; TRBD1 is a possible D gene (5 bases). The germline V gene encodes CDR1 SNHLY and CDR2 FYNNEI. The CDR3 has 15 amino acids. The ends were cut back, 6 bases at V and 8 bases at J, with 19 bases in the middle. The CDR3 is CASRADSNRLEKLFF. DNA for the CDR3: TGTGCCAGCAGGGCCGACAGTAACCGATTGGAAAAACTGTTTTTT. Together with reference TRBV2 and TRBJ1-4, the CDR3 gives the full variable domain: EPEVTQTPSHQVTQMGQEVILRCVPISNHLYFYWYRQILGQKVEFLVSFYNNEISEKSEIFDDQFSVERPDGSNFTLKIRSTKLEDSAMYFCASRADSNRLEKLFFGSGTQLSVL.

The J gene is TRBJ1-2, the V gene TRBV24-1, with unresolved D. Trimming pared 3 bases from V and 5 bases from J, leaving 6 bases between. Germline V gene data show CDR1 as KGHDR and CDR2 as SFDVKD. The CDR3 is 12 amino acids. In DNA, the CDR3 is TGTGCCACCAGTGATGGGGAGTATGGCTACACCTTC. Amino acid sequence: CATSDGEYGYTF.

V and J are TRBV19 and TRBJ1-1, with TRBD1 identical over 10 bases. CDR1 is LNHDA, CDR2 SQIVND, per germline (reference sequence). The V gene end was trimmed by 3 bases and the J gene end by 2 bases; junction bases not matched to a gene: 9. The CDR3 has 17 amino acids. The CDR3 protein is CASSIGTGDQSNTEAFF. In DNA, the CDR3 is TGTGCCAGTAGTATTGGGACAGGGGACCAATCCAACACTGAAGCTTTCTTT.

V is TRBV9 and J is TRBJ1-4; perhaps TRBD1 as D (6 bases). Germline CDR1 and CDR2: SGDLS and YYNGEE. V was shortened by 3 bases and J by 8 bases, with 17 bases between the two germline ends. The CDR3 spans 15 residues. This CDR3 reads CASSALQGEGEKLFF. The CDR3 DNA reads as TGTGCCAGCAGCGCACTACAGGGAGAGGGAGAAAAACTGTTTTTT.

The chain employs TRBV19 and TRBJ1-6; no reliable D call. The CDR3 has 16 residues. The V and J ends lost 3 bases and 0 bases respectively, with 9 bases between them. Germline V gene lookup returns CDR1 LNHDA and CDR2 SQIVND (reference sequence). CDR3 sequence: CASSIVGGSYNSPLHF. The CDR3 DNA sequence: TGTGCCAGTAGTATCGTAGGAGGCTCCTATAATTCACCCCTCCACTTT.